This is a list of T cell receptor beta chains from one sample in a study of blood T cell repertoires in COVID-19. Profiled with immunoSEQ multiplex PCR; TCRdb holds only in-frame clones, not every one. Counted here are roughly 300,000 clones, roughly nine tenths occurring once; the ten biggest clones make up about 2.2%. Sequencing input: peripheral blood. The receptors shown here come from a woman aged 25 to 39 with COVID-19, enrolled during active disease. Both conserved end residues are part of each CDR3. A D gene is named only where the DNA matches it firmly. The listing skips clone size in some rows; elsewhere it reads once, few, many or a size class.

j_gene | v_gene | d_gene | abundance | CDR3aa | CDR3nt
TRBJ2-7 | TRBV27 | TRBD2 | - | CASSLSGGGLHEQYF | TGTGCCAGCAGTTTATCTGGGGGGGGACTGCACGAGCAGTACTTC
TRBJ1-1 | TRBV4-2 | - | once | CASSQGRTNPTLNTEAFF | TGTGCCAGCAGCCAAGGAAGGACAAACCCCACTTTGAACACTGAAGCTTTCTTT
TRBJ2-2 | TRBV10-3 | - | - | CAISELPRELFF | TGTGCCATCAGTGAGCTACCCAGGGAGCTGTTTTTT
TRBJ1-2 | TRBV30 | - | - | CAWNSGNYGYTF | TGTGCCTGGAACAGCGGCAACTATGGCTACACCTTC
TRBJ2-1 | TRBV3-1/TRBV3-2 | TRBD2 | - | CASSQVLAGLQFF | TGTGCCAGCAGCCAAGTACTAGCGGGATTGCAGTTCTTC
TRBJ2-2 | TRBV27 | TRBD2 | - | CASSFLAGETGELFF | TGTGCCAGCAGTTTCCTAGCGGGAGAAACCGGGGAGCTGTTTTTT
TRBJ2-1 | TRBV2 | TRBD2 | few | CASTRISGSKDEQFF | TGTGCCAGCACACGGATTAGCGGGAGTAAAGATGAGCAGTTCTTC
TRBJ2-7 | TRBV5-1 | - | - | CASSTTGSGLYEQYF | TGCGCCAGCAGCACTACAGGCAGCGGGCTTTACGAGCAGTACTTC
TRBJ1-5 | TRBV7-9 | - | once | CASSLAPGGQPQHF | TGTGCCAGCAGCTTAGCTCCCGGGGGTCAGCCCCAGCATTTT
TRBJ1-1 | TRBV6-5 | - | once | CASSIGGKGFF | TGTGCCAGCTCGATCGGGGGGAAGGGTTTCTTT
TRBJ1-5 | TRBV2 | TRBD1 | - | CASMGPGQGAFMGNQPQHF | TGTGCCAGCATGGGTCCCGGACAGGGGGCTTTTATGGGCAATCAGCCCCAGCATTTT
TRBJ2-1 | TRBV5-1 | TRBD1 | - | CASSWTPGQGSYNEQFF | TGCGCCAGCAGCTGGACGCCGGGACAGGGATCCTACAATGAGCAGTTCTTC
TRBJ1-2 | TRBV29-1 | - | - | CSVVVGGGYTF | TGCAGCGTTGTAGTAGGGGGAGGCTACACCTTC
TRBJ1-2 | TRBV20-1 | - | - | CSAPLNYGYTF | TGCAGTGCTCCTCTTAACTATGGCTACACCTTC
TRBJ1-5 | TRBV6-6 | - | - | CASSYSEGYQPQHF | TGTGCCAGCAGTTACTCGGAGGGTTATCAGCCCCAGCATTTT
TRBJ1-2 | TRBV19 | TRBD1 | - | CASSIDLRGGESGYTF | TGTGCCAGTAGTATAGATCTACGAGGGGGCGAATCGGGCTACACCTTC
TRBJ1-1 | TRBV19 | - | - | CASSISQNTEAFF | TGTGCCAGTAGTATTTCACAGAACACTGAAGCTTTCTTT
TRBJ1-1 | TRBV19 | - | few | CASSQTPNTEAFF | TGTGCCAGTAGTCAAACACCGAACACTGAAGCTTTCTTT
TRBJ2-7 | TRBV30 | - | - | CAWSAPQRVHYEQYF | TGTGCCTGGAGTGCCCCCCAGCGGGTACATTACGAGCAGTACTTC
TRBJ2-1 | TRBV6-4 | TRBD1 | - | CASSQGVQGNEQFF | TGTGCCAGCAGTCAGGGGGTTCAAGGCAATGAGCAGTTCTTC
TRBJ1-1 | TRBV5-1 | - | - | CASSLVANTEAFF | TGCGCCAGCAGCTTGGTAGCGAACACTGAAGCTTTCTTT
TRBJ2-3 | TRBV28 | - | - | CASSSQSPPTDTQYF | TGTGCCAGCAGTTCTCAGTCCCCCCCCACAGATACGCAGTATTTT
TRBJ2-1 | TRBV9 | TRBD2 | - | CASSVATEREGGEQFF | TGTGCCAGCAGCGTAGCTACGGAGCGGGAGGGTGGTGAGCAGTTCTTC
TRBJ1-5 | TRBV7-8 | - | - | CASSLVGGGGDQPQHF | TGTGCCAGCAGCTTAGTCGGCGGGGGGGGCGATCAGCCCCAGCATTTT
TRBJ1-1 | TRBV18 | - | - | CASSPNYLVGNTEAFF | TGTGCCAGCTCACCTAATTATTTAGTTGGGAACACTGAAGCTTTCTTT
TRBJ1-1 | TRBV12-3/TRBV12-4 | - | - | CASSFGTPTEAFF | TGTGCCAGCAGTTTCGGGACACCGACTGAAGCTTTCTTT
TRBJ2-1 | TRBV27 | - | - | CASSWSSPSSYNEQFF | TGTGCCAGCAGTTGGTCCTCACCGAGCTCCTACAATGAGCAGTTCTTC
TRBJ2-2 | TRBV5-1 | - | - | CASSLAETANTGELFF | TGCGCCAGCAGCTTGGCCGAGACAGCGAACACCGGGGAGCTGTTTTTT
TRBJ2-1 | TRBV27 | TRBD2 | - | CASRLGGRNEQFF | TGTGCCAGCAGATTGGGCGGGAGGAATGAGCAGTTCTTC
TRBJ2-7 | TRBV15 | TRBD1 | - | CATSRDRGRYEQYF | TGTGCCACCAGCAGGGACAGGGGGAGATACGAGCAGTACTTC
TRBJ2-1 | TRBV2 | TRBD1 | - | CASSAQGASEQFF | TGTGCCAGCAGCGCCCAGGGGGCGAGTGAGCAGTTCTTC
TRBJ1-2 | TRBV3-1/TRBV3-2 | TRBD1 | - | CASRGSDRGYGYTF | TGTGCCAGCAGGGGGTCGGACAGGGGATATGGCTACACCTTC
TRBJ1-1 | TRBV30 | - | many | CAWDRMNTEAFF | TGTGCCTGGGACAGGATGAACACTGAAGCTTTCTTT
TRBJ1-2 | TRBV11-2 | - | - | CASSLQGRGSDGYTF | TGTGCCAGCAGCTTACAGGGTCGGGGGAGCGATGGCTACACCTTC